This T cell receptor beta chain was recorded in a study of post-analysis software for immune sequencing data. Study-level findings and limits: Multiple sclerosis patients had significantly lower normalized Chao1 diversity than controls.

Prepared libraries of TCR beta cDNA carried unique molecular identifiers. Input amounts of roughly 0.9 to 10 million T cells were used. These gave approximately 500,000 cDNA molecules, so each molecule approximated one T cell. TCRdb processed the PCR reads anew with MiXCR; each CDR3 protein has one entry. Of roughly 540,000 distinct CDR3 sequences in the sample, around 36% are singletons; the top ten hold less than 6%. For this clonotype: Its antigen is not identified.

Sequenced sample: blood. The TCR comes from a girl between 2 and 17 years old with multiple sclerosis.

In nucleotides, the CDR3 is TGTGCCAGCATGAGAATCGATACGCAGTATTTT. It is translated as CASMRIDTQYF. The chain is built from TRBV12-3 or TRBV12-4 and TRBJ2-3; unclear D gene. This CDR3 region has 11 residues. V was shortened by 7 bases and J by 6 bases, with 8 bases between the two germline ends.